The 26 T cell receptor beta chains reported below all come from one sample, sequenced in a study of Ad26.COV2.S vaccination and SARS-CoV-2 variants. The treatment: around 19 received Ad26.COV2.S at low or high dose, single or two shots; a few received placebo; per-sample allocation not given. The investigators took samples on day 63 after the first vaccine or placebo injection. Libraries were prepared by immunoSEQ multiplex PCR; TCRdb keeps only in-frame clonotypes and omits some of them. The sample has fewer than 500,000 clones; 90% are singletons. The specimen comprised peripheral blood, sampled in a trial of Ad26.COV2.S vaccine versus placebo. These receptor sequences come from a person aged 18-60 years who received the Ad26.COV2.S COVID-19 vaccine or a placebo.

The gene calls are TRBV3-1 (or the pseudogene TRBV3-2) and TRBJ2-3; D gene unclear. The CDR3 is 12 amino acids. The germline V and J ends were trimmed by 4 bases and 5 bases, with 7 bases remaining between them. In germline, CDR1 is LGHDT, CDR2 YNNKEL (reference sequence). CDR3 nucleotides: TGTGCCAGCAGCCCAACGGAAGATACGCAGTATTTT. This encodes CASSPTEDTQYF.

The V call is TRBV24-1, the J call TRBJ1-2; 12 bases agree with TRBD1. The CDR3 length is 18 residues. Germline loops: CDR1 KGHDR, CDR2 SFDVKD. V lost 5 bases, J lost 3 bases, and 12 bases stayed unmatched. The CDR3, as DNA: TGTGCCACCAGTGCAGGGCCGGGACAGGGGGCCCTTGACTATGGCTACACCTTC. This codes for CATSAGPGQGALDYGYTF.

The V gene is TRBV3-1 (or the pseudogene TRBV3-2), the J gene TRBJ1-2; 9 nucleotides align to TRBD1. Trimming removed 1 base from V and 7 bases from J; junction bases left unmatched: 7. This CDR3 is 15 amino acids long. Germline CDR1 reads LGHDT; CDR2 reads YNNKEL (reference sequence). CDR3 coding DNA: TGTGCCAGCAGCCAAGCGATTGGACAGGGGATTGGCTACACCTTC. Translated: CASSQAIGQGIGYTF.

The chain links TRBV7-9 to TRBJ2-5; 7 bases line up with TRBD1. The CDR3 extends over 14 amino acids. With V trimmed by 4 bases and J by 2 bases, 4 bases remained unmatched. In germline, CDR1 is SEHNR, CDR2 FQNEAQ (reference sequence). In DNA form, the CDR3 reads TGTGCCAGCAGCTACTCACAGGGGCAAGAGACCCAGTACTTC. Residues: CASSYSQGQETQYF.

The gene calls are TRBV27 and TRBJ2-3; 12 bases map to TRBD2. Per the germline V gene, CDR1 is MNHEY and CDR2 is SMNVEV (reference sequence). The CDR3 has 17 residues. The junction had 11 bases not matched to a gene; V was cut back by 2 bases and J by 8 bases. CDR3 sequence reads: CASSLRASGRVLGTQYF. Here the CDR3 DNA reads TGTGCCAGCAGTTTACGGGCTAGCGGGAGGGTTCTCGGTACGCAGTATTTT.

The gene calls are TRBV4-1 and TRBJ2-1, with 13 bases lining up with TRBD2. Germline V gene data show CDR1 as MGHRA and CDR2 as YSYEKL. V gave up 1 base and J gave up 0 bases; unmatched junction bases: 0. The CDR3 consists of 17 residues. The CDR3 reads CASSQGTSGGSYNEQFF. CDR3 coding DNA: TGCGCCAGCAGCCAAGGGACTAGCGGGGGCTCCTACAATGAGCAGTTCTTC.

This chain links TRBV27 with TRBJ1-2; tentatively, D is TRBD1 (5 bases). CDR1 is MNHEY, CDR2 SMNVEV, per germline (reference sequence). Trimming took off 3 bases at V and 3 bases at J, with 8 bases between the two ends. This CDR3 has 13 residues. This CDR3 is CASSLGEYYGYTF. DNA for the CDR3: TGTGCCAGCAGTTTGGGGGAATACTATGGCTACACCTTC.

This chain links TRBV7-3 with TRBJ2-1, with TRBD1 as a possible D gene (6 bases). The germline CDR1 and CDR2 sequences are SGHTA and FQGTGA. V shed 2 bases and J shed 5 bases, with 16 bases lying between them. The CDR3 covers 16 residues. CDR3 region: CASSLYVGQPHNEQFF. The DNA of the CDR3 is TGTGCCAGCAGCTTATACGTAGGACAGCCCCACAATGAGCAGTTCTTC. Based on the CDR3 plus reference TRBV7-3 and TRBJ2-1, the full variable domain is GAGVSQTPSNKVTEKGKYVELRCDPISGHTALYWYRQSLGQGPEFLIYFQGTGAADDSGLPNDRFFAVRPEGSVSTLKIQRTERGDSAVYLCASSLYVGQPHNEQFFGPGTRLTVL.

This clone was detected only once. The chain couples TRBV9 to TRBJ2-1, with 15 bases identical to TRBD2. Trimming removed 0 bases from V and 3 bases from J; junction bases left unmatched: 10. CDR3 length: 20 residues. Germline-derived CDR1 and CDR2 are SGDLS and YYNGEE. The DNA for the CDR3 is TGTGCCAGCAGCGTAGCTAGGACTAGCGGGAGGGCCGGCCGCTACAATGAGCAGTTCTTC. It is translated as CASSVARTSGRAGRYNEQFF. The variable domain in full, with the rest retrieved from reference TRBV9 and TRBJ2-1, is DSGVTQTPKHLITATGQRVTLRCSPRSGDLSVYWYQQSLDQGLQFLIQYYNGEERAKGNILERFSAQQFPDLHSELNLSSLELGDSALYFCASSVARTSGRAGRYNEQFFGPGTRLTVL.

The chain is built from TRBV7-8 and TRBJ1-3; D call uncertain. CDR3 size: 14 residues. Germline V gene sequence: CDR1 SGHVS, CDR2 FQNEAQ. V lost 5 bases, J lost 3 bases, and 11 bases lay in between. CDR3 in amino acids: CASSLSGYGNTIYF. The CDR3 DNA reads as TGTGCCAGCAGCCTCTCTGGGTATGGAAACACCATATATTTT.

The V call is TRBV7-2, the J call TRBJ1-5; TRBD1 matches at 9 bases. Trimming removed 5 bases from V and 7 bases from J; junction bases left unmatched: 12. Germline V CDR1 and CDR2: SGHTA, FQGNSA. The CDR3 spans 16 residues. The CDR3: CASSPDSGTGSQPQHF. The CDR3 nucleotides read TGTGCCAGCAGCCCAGATTCCGGGACAGGGAGCCAGCCCCAGCATTTT. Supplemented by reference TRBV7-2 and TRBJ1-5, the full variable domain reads GAGVSQSPSNKVTEKGKDVELRCDPISGHTALYWYRQSLGQGLEFLIYFQGNSAPDKSGLPSDRFSAERTGGSVSTLTIQRTQQEDSAVYLCASSPDSGTGSQPQHFGDGTRLSIL.

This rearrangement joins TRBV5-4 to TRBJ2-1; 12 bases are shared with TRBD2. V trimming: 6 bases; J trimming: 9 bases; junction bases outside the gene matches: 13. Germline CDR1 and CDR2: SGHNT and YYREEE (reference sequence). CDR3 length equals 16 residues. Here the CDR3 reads CASTPSGTSGLGEQFF. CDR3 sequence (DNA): TGTGCCAGCACCCCGTCCGGGACTAGCGGGTTGGGTGAGCAGTTCTTC.

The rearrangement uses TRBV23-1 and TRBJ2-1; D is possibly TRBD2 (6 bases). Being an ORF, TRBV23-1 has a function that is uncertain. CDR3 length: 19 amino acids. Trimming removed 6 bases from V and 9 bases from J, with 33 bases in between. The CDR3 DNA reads TGCGCCAGCAGCCTCGGGGAAGGGAGTGCGCGGGAAGGCCAGTGTGAGCAGTTCTTC. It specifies CASSLGEGSAREGQCEQFF.

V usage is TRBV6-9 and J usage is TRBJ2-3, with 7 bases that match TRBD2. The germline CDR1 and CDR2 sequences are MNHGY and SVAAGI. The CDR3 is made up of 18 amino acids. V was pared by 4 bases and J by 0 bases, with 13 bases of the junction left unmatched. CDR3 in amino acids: CASSSQMESRESTDTQYF. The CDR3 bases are TGTGCCAGCAGTTCTCAAATGGAGTCGCGGGAGAGCACAGATACGCAGTATTTT.

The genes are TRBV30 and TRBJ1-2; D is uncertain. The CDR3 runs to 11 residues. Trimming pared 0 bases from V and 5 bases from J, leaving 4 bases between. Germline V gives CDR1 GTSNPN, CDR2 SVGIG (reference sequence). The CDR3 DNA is TGTGCCTGGAGTGTAGAGTATGGCTACACCTTC. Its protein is CAWSVEYGYTF. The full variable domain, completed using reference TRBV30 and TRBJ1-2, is SQTIHQWPATLVQPVGSPLSLECTVEGTSNPNLYWYRQAAGRGLQLLFYSVGIGQISSEVPQNLSASRPQDRQFILSSKKLLLSDSGFYLCAWSVEYGYTFGSGTRLTVV.

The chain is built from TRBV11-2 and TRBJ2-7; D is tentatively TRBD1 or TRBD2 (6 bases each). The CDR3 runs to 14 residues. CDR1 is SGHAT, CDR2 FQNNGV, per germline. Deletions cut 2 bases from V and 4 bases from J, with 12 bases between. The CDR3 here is CASSLFGGSYEQYF. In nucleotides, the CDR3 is TGTGCCAGCAGCTTATTCGGGGGCTCTTACGAGCAGTACTTC.

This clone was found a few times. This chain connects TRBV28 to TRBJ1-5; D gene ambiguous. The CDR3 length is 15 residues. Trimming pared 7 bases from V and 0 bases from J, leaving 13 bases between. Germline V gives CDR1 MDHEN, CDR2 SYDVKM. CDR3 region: CASTLNSNSNQPQHF. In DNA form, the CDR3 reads TGTGCCAGCACCCTGAATAGCAATAGCAATCAGCCCCAGCATTTT.

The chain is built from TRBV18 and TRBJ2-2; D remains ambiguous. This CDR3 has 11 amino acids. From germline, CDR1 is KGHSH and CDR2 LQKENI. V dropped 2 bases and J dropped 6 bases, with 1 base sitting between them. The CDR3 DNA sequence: TGTGCCAGCTCACCAGCCGGGGAGCTGTTTTTT. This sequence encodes CASSPAGELFF.

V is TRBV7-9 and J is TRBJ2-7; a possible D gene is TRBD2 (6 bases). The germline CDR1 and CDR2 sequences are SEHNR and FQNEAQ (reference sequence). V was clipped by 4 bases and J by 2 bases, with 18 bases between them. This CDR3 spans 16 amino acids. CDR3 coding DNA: TGTGCCAGCAGCTGGGTCCGGGGGAGTAGAACCTACGAGCAGTACTTC. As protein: CASSWVRGSRTYEQYF.

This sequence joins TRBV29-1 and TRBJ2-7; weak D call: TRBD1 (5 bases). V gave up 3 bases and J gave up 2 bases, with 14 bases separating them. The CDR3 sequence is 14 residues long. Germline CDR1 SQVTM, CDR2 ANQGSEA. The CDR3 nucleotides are TGCAGCGTTGAGTTGGCAGGGCAAACCTACGAGCAGTACTTC. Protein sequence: CSVELAGQTYEQYF.

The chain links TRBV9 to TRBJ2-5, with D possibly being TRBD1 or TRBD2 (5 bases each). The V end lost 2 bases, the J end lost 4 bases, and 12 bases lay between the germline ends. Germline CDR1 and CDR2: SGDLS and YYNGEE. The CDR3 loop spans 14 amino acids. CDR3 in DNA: TGTGCCAGCAGCGTCCTAGCAGGGACAGAGACCCAGTACTTC. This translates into CASSVLAGTETQYF.

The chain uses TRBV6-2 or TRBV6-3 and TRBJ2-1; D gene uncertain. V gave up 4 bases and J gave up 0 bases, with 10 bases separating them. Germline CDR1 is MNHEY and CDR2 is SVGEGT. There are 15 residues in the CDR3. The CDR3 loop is CASSSRTSSYNEQFF. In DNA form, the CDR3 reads TGTGCCAGCAGTTCTAGAACGAGCTCCTACAATGAGCAGTTCTTC.

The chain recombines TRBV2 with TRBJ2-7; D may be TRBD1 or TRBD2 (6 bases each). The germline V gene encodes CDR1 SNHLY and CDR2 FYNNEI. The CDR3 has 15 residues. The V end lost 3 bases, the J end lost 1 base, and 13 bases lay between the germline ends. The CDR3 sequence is CASSDFGGKSYEQYF. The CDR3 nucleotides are TGTGCCAGCAGTGACTTCGGGGGCAAATCCTACGAGCAGTACTTC.

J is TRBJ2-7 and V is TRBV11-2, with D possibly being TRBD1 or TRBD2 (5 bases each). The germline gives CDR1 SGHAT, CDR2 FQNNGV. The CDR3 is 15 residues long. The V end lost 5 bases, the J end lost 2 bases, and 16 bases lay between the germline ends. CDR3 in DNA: TGTGCCAGCAGCGAGGGGCTAGCCGTAACCTACGAGCAGTACTTC. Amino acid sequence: CASSEGLAVTYEQYF.

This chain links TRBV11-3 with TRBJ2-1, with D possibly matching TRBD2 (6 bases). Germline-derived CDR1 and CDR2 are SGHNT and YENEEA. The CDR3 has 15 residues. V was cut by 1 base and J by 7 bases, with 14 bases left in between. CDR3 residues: CASSLGEDRGNEQFF. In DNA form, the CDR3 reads TGTGCCAGCAGCTTAGGGGAGGACCGTGGGAATGAGCAGTTCTTC.

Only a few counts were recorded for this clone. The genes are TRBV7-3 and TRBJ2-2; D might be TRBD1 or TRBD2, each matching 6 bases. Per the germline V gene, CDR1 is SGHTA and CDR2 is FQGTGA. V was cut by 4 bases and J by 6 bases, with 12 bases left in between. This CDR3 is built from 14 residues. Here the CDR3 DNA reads TGTGCCAGCAGCTACCACAGGGACTCCGGGGAGCTGTTTTTT. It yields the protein CASSYHRDSGELFF.